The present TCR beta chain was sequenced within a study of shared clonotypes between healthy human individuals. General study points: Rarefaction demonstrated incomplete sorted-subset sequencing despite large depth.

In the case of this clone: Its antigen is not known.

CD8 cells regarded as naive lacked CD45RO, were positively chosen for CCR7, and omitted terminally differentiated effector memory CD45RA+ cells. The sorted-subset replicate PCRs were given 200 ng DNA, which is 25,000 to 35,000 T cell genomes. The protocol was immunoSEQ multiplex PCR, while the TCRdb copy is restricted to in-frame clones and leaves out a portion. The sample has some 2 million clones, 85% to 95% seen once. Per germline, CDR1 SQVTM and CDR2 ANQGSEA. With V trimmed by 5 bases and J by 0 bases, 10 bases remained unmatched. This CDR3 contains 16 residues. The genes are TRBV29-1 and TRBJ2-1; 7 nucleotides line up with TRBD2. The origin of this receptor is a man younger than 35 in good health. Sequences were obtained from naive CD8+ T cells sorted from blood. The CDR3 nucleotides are TGCAGCGTTTGCCTAGCGGCGACACACTCCTACAATGAGCAGTTCTTC. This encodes CSVCLAATHSYNEQFF.